Presented here are 29 T cell receptor beta chains from one specimen sequenced in a study of T-cell reconstitution after alpha-beta-depleted transplantation in children. The TCRbeta library incorporated unique molecular identifiers. TCRdb fed the PCR reads into MiXCR, producing one record per CDR3 protein. The sample consists of 280,000 or so distinct CDR3 sequences, roughly 12% of them appearing once. Sequences were derived from peripheral blood, sampled 180 days after TCRalphabeta/CD19-depleted stem cell transplant. All receptors come from a male patient aged 2 to 10 who had a stem cell transplant for chronic granulomatous disease, so the T cells may come from the graft donor.

This clonotype showed up many times. The V gene is TRBV2, the J gene TRBJ1-5; a weak D match, TRBD1 (6 bases). The V gene lost 6 bases and the J gene lost 7 bases, with 19 bases spanning the gap. The CDR3 contains 15 residues. Per the germline V gene, CDR1 is SNHLY and CDR2 is FYNNEI. The CDR3 nucleotides are TGTGCCAGCAGACAAACCGACAGGACGGGCCAGCCCCAGCATTTT. It yields the protein CASRQTDRTGQPQHF.

The CDR3 DNA reads as TGTGCCAGCTGTTGGCTAGCGGGAGGGCTAATTACGATATACAATGAGCAGTTCTTC. Its translation: CASCWLAGGLITIYNEQFF. V and J are TRBV6-7 and TRBJ2-1; 12 bases line up with TRBD2. TRBV6-7 falls under the ORF class, with uncertain function. The CDR3 runs 19 residues. Trimming took 8 bases from V and 4 from J; bases not matched to a gene: 18.

The rearrangement links TRBV2 to TRBJ2-2; D is perhaps TRBD2 (5 bases). Per germline, CDR1 SNHLY and CDR2 FYNNEI. Trimming took 2 bases from V and 4 from J, leaving 8 bases between them. This CDR3 comprises 14 residues. CDR3 residues: CASSELRGTGELFF. The CDR3 DNA reads TGTGCCAGCAGTGAACTCCGGGGCACCGGGGAGCTGTTTTTT.

This clonotype has only a few counts. The chain couples TRBV30 to TRBJ2-1; D is tentatively TRBD1 or TRBD2 (5 bases each). Looked up from germline, CDR1 is GTSNPN and CDR2 is SVGIG (reference sequence). Between the trimmed V and J ends, which lost 5 bases and 9 bases, there was a span of 14 bases. The length of the CDR3 is 12 residues. This CDR3 is CAWQAGTFEQFF. CDR3 DNA sequence: TGTGCCTGGCAGGCCGGGACCTTTGAGCAGTTCTTC.

This clonotype was detected ten times or more. The V and J genes are TRBV12-3 or TRBV12-4 and TRBJ1-1; the match to TRBD1 covers 11 bases. V was clipped by 5 bases and J by 10 bases; unmatched bases: 6. The length of the CDR3 is 13 residues. The CDR3: CASSLGQGAVAFF. The CDR3 nucleotides read TGTGCCAGCAGTCTCGGACAGGGGGCGGTAGCTTTCTTT.

With regard to this clonotype: A much larger clone is a single base away; this may be a read error. This chain connects TRBV27 to TRBJ2-1, with 7 bases lining up with TRBD2. CDR1 and CDR2 (germline): MNHEY, SMNVEV (reference sequence). The length of the CDR3 is 15 residues. As DNA, the CDR3 is TGTGCCAGCAGTCTAGCGGCGAGCTCCTTCAATGAGCAGTTCTTC. Translated: CASSLAASSFNEQFF.

A remark on this clonotype: This could be a read error, since a much larger clone is one nucleotide away. The genes are TRBV2 and TRBJ2-3; 10 bases match TRBD2. This CDR3 has 14 amino acids. CDR1 and CDR2 from the germline V gene are SNHLY and FYNNEI. Losses at the gene ends were 7 bases for V and 5 bases for J; bases not matched to a gene: 6. The CDR3 DNA sequence: TGTGCCAGCATCGCTAGCGGGAGTGTAGATACGCAGTATTTT. As protein: CASIASGSVDTQYF.

This chain uses TRBV19 with TRBJ2-7, with 9 bases matching TRBD1. CDR1 is LNHDA, CDR2 SQIVND, per germline (reference sequence). This CDR3 has 15 residues. Losses at the gene ends were 3 bases for V and 4 bases for J; bases not matched to a gene: 7. In DNA form, the CDR3 reads TGTGCCAGTAGTATCTTGGGACAGGGAGGATACGAGCAGTACTTC. Translation gives CASSILGQGGYEQYF. Full variable domain (missing parts from reference TRBV19 and TRBJ2-7): DGGITQSPKYLFRKEGQNVTLSCEQNLNHDAMYWYRQDPGQGLRLIYYSQIVNDFQKGDIAEGYSVSREKKESFPLTVTSAQKNPTAFYLCASSILGQGGYEQYFGPGTRLTVT.

This clonotype was recorded a few times. The genes are TRBV20-1 and TRBJ2-7; D not resolved. The length of the CDR3 is 13 residues. With 5 bases removed from V and 0 bases from J, the gap between germline ends came to 11 bases. CDR1 is DFQATT and CDR2 is SNEGSKA in the germline V gene (reference sequence). The CDR3 here is CSAAGPSSYEQYF. CDR3 in DNA: TGCAGTGCTGCCGGACCGTCCTCCTACGAGCAGTACTTC.

Many counts were recorded for this clonotype. This chain joins TRBV28 and TRBJ1-4, with D perhaps matching TRBD1 (5 bases). The V gene lost 5 bases and the J gene lost 0 bases, with 19 bases spanning the gap. Germline-derived CDR1 and CDR2 are MDHEN and SYDVKM. This CDR3 is 18 amino acids long. CDR3 DNA sequence: TGTGCCAGCAGTAGCCCCCTTTGGGACGAATCAACTAATGAAAAACTGTTTTTT. It specifies CASSSPLWDESTNEKLFF. Full variable domain (missing parts from reference TRBV28 and TRBJ1-4): DVKVTQSSRYLVKRTGEKVFLECVQDMDHENMFWYRQDPGLGLRLIYFSYDVKMKEKGDIPEGYSVSREKKERFSLILESASTNQTSMYLCASSSPLWDESTNEKLFFGSGTQLSVL.

This clonotype was seen repeatedly, ten times or more. The chain couples TRBV20-1 to TRBJ2-7; D possibly corresponds to TRBD1 (6 bases). The CDR3 has 13 amino acids. Germline CDR1 DFQATT, CDR2 SNEGSKA (reference sequence). V lost 3 bases and J 3 bases, leaving 12 bases between the germline ends. CDR3 sequence: CSARGTPDYEQYF. As DNA, the CDR3 is TGCAGTGCTAGGGGGACACCCGACTACGAGCAGTACTTC.

About this clonotype: A read error is possible here, since a much larger clone lies one base away. This rearrangement joins TRBV11-2 to TRBJ2-5; the D gene could be TRBD1 or TRBD2 (5 bases each). The length of the CDR3 is 14 residues. The germline V and J ends were trimmed by 6 bases and 1 base, with 12 bases remaining between them. Germline lookup yields CDR1 SGHAT and CDR2 FQNNGV. CDR3 sequence: CASRPYGAQETQYF. CDR3 sequence (DNA): TGTGCCAGCAGACCATACGGGGCCCAAGAGACCCAGTACTTC.

This clonotype was counted at least ten times. The V and J genes are TRBV4-2 and TRBJ1-1, with TRBD1 as a possible D gene (5 bases). With 0 bases removed from V and 1 base from J, the gap between germline ends came to 18 bases. Germline-derived CDR1 and CDR2 are LGHNA and YNFKEQ. This CDR3 comprises 18 residues. The CDR3: CASSQELPPGLSNTEAFF. The DNA for the CDR3 is TGTGCCAGCAGCCAAGAACTCCCTCCGGGACTCTCGAACACTGAAGCTTTCTTT.

This clonotype was recorded at least ten times. The chain employs TRBV12-3 or TRBV12-4 and TRBJ2-3; the D gene is possibly TRBD2 (6 bases). Deletions cut 6 bases from V and 3 bases from J, with 22 bases between. The CDR3 is made up of 17 amino acids. CDR3 in amino acids: CASSHQTGTGGTDTQYF. The DNA for the CDR3 is TGTGCCAGCAGCCATCAGACCGGGACTGGGGGGACAGATACGCAGTATTTT.

Many counts were recorded for this clonotype. V is TRBV7-2 and J is TRBJ2-3; the D gene is possibly TRBD2 (6 bases). The ends were cut back, 4 bases at V and 0 bases at J, with 11 bases in the middle. CDR3 size: 15 residues. Germline CDR1 and CDR2: SGHTA and FQGNSA. The CDR3 spells CASSSNSGSTDTQYF. The CDR3 DNA follows: TGTGCCAGCAGCTCTAATAGCGGTAGCACAGATACGCAGTATTTT.

The V and J genes are TRBV2 and TRBJ2-2; D is undetermined. CDR1 and CDR2 from the germline V gene are SNHLY and FYNNEI. There are 12 residues in the CDR3. V lost 6 bases to trimming and J lost 4 bases, with 6 bases between them. The CDR3: CASRQPTGELFF. Here the CDR3 DNA reads TGTGCCAGCAGGCAACCCACCGGGGAGCTGTTTTTT.

CDR3 nucleotides: TGTGCCAGCAGTTACTCCCGGGCCGCCCAAGATACGCAGTATTTT. Its translation is CASSYSRAAQDTQYF. The chain joins TRBV6-2 or TRBV6-3 to TRBJ2-3; no firm D call. The CDR3 has 15 amino acids. Per germline, CDR1 MNHEY and CDR2 SVGEGT. Trimming left V 0 bases short and J 5 bases short, with 12 bases between.

This clonotype was picked up a small number of times. The chain is built from TRBV6-5 and TRBJ2-2; TRBD1 aligns across 10 bases. Germline CDR1 MNHEY, CDR2 SVGAGI. The J segment lost 4 bases and the V segment lost 2 bases, leaving 1 base of the junction unmatched. CDR3 length: 15 amino acids. CDR3 protein: CASSYRTGGTGELFF. The CDR3 bases are TGTGCCAGCAGTTACCGGACAGGGGGCACCGGGGAGCTGTTTTTT.

This clonotype was seen repeatedly, ten times or more. The chain combines TRBV6-2 or TRBV6-3 with TRBJ2-7; 8 positions match TRBD2. With 5 bases clipped from V and 7 bases from J, the junction kept 13 bases outside the gene matches. Germline-derived CDR1 and CDR2 are MNHEY and SVGEGT. This CDR3 comprises 15 residues. The CDR3 region is CASSRPGGATGEQYF. In DNA, the CDR3 is TGTGCCAGCAGTAGACCGGGGGGGGCGACGGGGGAGCAGTACTTC.

This clonotype was observed at least ten times. This chain connects TRBV7-9 to TRBJ2-1; D is possibly TRBD2 (5 bases). Trimming removed 0 bases from V and 9 bases from J, with 9 bases in between. This CDR3 region has 13 residues. Germline V gene data show CDR1 as SEHNR and CDR2 as FQNEAQ (reference sequence). The CDR3, as DNA: TGTGCCAGCAGCTTAGCGGGAGTTGGTGAGCAGTTCTTC. It codes for CASSLAGVGEQFF.

As regards this clonotype: One end of the junction is discordant with germline, which a read error may explain. The J gene is TRBJ2-6, the V gene TRBV12-3 or TRBV12-4, with 9 bases that match TRBD2. The CDR3 has 19 amino acids. Written as DNA, the CDR3 is TGTGCCAGCTGTTTAAGCCTAGCGGGATCCTTCTCTGGGGCCAACGTCCTGACTTTC. Translated, it gives CASCLSLAGSFSGANVLTF.

This clonotype was counted a few times. The genes are TRBV5-5 and TRBJ2-3, with D perhaps TRBD2 (5 bases). The germline CDR1 and CDR2 sequences are SGHKS and YYEKEE (reference sequence). The CDR3 is made up of 16 amino acids. V was trimmed by 0 bases and J by 0 bases, leaving 11 bases between them. CDR3 sequence: CASSLVLATSTDTQYF. The CDR3 coding sequence is TGTGCCAGCAGCTTGGTGCTAGCTACTAGCACAGATACGCAGTATTTT.

Turning to this clonotype: Since a much larger clone is just one base distant, this may be a read error. The rearrangement joins TRBV19 to TRBJ1-5, with D unresolved. Looked up from germline, CDR1 is LNHDA and CDR2 is SQIVND (reference sequence). The CDR3 runs 13 residues. CDR3 loop: CASSLHSNQLQHF. CDR3 bases: TGTGCCAGTAGTCTTCATAGCAATCAGCTCCAGCATTTT.

This clonotype was recorded at least ten times. V is TRBV12-3 or TRBV12-4 and J is TRBJ2-1; no reliable D call. The CDR3 consists of 15 residues. Between the trimmed V and J ends, which lost 0 bases and 8 bases, there was a span of 14 bases. CDR3 loop: CASSLAPTNPDEQFF. CDR3 in DNA: TGTGCCAGCAGTTTAGCGCCAACCAACCCCGATGAGCAGTTCTTC.

This clonotype was observed a single time. A much larger clone differs by one base, so this may be a read error. As DNA, the CDR3 is TGTGCTAGCAGCCAGACGGGGGGCGGTGAGACCCAGCACTTC. It yields the protein CASSQTGGGETQHF. The chain couples TRBV7-7 to TRBJ2-5; D might be TRBD2 (7 bases). The CDR3 is made up of 14 amino acids. The V gene's germline CDR1 is SSHAT and CDR2 FNYEAQ (reference sequence).

The table lists this clonotype with a count of one. A clone one base away is much larger, so this may be a read error. The CDR3 is CRVVGTNYNEQFF. DNA of the CDR3: TGCAGAGTTGTGGGGACGAATTACAATGAGCAGTTCTTC. This sequence joins TRBV29-1 and TRBJ2-1; the D gene could be TRBD1 or TRBD2 (5 bases each). The germline V gene has CDR1 SQVTM and CDR2 ANQGSEA. CDR3 size: 13 residues.

In its sample, this clonotype was seen many times. This chain joins TRBV10-3 and TRBJ2-5; 7 nucleotides agree with TRBD2. The V gene end was trimmed by 6 bases and the J gene end by 3 bases; junction bases not matched to a gene: 1. Germline V gene sequence: CDR1 ENHRY, CDR2 SYGVKD. The CDR3 covers 12 residues. The CDR3 region is CAIRGGEETQYF. In DNA, the CDR3 is TGTGCCATCAGGGGAGGGGAAGAGACCCAGTACTTC.

With respect to this clonotype: A much larger clone is a single base away; this may be a read error. This is likely a read error, given that the CDR3 carries no conserved phenylalanine or tryptophan at its end. The chain carries TRBV12-3 or TRBV12-4 and TRBJ2-7, with 11 nucleotides matching TRBD2. This CDR3 contains 15 residues. J lost 0 bases, V lost 5 bases, and 3 bases had no gene match. The CDR3 DNA sequence: TGTGCCAGCAGTCCAACTAGCGGGAGCTCCTACGAGCAGTACCTC. Translating gives CASSPTSGSSYEQYL.

This clonotype was picked up a small number of times. The V call is TRBV7-6, the J call TRBJ1-5, with TRBD1 identical over 9 bases. The CDR3 length is 15 residues. V was clipped by 5 bases and J by 0 bases; unmatched bases: 2. The germline CDR1 and CDR2 sequences are SGHVS and FNYEAQ. This CDR3 is CASSADRGSNQPQHF. CDR3 bases: TGTGCCAGCAGCGCGGACAGGGGTAGCAATCAGCCCCAGCATTTT.